Listed here are 9 T cell receptor beta chains from one sample, sequenced in a study of monozygotic twins with inflammatory bowel disease. TCRdb reworked the 5' RACE reads into one entry per CDR3 protein, no DNA. This table lists tens of thousands of distinct CDR3 sequences. The specimen sequenced was blood. The origin of the receptors is a human donor with ulcerative colitis or Crohn's disease, or a healthy co-twin of an affected twin (not recorded which).

The V gene is TRBV24-1, the J gene TRBJ2-5; the TRBD1 assignment by TCRdb is unverifiable without DNA. This CDR3 has 15 residues. CDR1 is KGHDR, CDR2 SFDVKD, per germline. This chain's CDR3 is CATSDLTGDRETQYF.

V usage is TRBV5-1 and J usage is TRBJ1-4; the TCRdb D gene call, TRBD1, has no DNA to confirm it. CDR3 length equals 14 residues. Germline assignment: CDR1 SGHRS and CDR2 YFSETQ. CDR3 region: CASRSKQGQEKLFF.

The J gene is TRBJ1-1, the V gene TRBV20-1; TCRdb lists TRBD1, though no DNA is available to test this call. The CDR3 consists of 14 residues. Germline values: CDR1 DFQATT, CDR2 SNEGSKA (reference sequence). CDR3: CSAPPWPANTEAFF.

The V call is TRBV19, the J call TRBJ2-7; the D gene TCRdb calls, TRBD1, cannot be checked with no DNA. This CDR3 is built from 14 residues. Germline V gene lookup returns CDR1 LNHDA and CDR2 SQIVND (reference sequence). The CDR3 loop reads CASSQVPKTTEQYF.

The gene calls are TRBV20-1 and TRBJ1-4; lacking DNA, the TRBD1 call made by TCRdb goes unchecked. The CDR3 covers 16 residues. Germline assignment: CDR1 DFQATT and CDR2 SNEGSKA (reference sequence). The CDR3: CSAPGGQSKTNEKLFF.

The chain has TRBV18 and TRBJ2-1; the TRBD2 assignment by TCRdb is unverifiable without DNA. CDR1 KGHSH and CDR2 LQKENI come from the germline V gene. The CDR3 has 16 amino acids. The CDR3: CASSPPKAGGYNEQFF.

The CDR3 reads CSARDVQNYGYTF. This chain connects TRBV20-1 to TRBJ1-2. The CDR3 extends over 13 amino acids. Germline V gene sequence: CDR1 DFQATT, CDR2 SNEGSKA (reference sequence).

This rearrangement joins TRBV6-1 to TRBJ1-6. The CDR3 length is 14 residues. Germline V gives CDR1 MNHNS, CDR2 SASEGT. The CDR3 loop is CATWGLGGNSPLHF.

This chain uses TRBV5-1 with TRBJ1-1; absent DNA, TCRdb's TRBD1 call cannot be checked. The CDR3 is 15 amino acids. Germline CDR1 reads SGHRS; CDR2 reads YFSETQ. The CDR3 sequence: CASSFPEAGGTEAFF. The variable domain in full, with the rest retrieved from reference TRBV5-1 and TRBJ1-1, is KAGVTQTPRYLIKTRGQQVTLSCSPISGHRSVSWYQQTPGQGLQFLFEYFSETQRNKGNFPGRFSGRQFSNSRSEMNVSTLELGDSALYLCASSFPEAGGTEAFFGQGTRLTVV.